Each of the 23 T cell receptor beta chains below was sequenced from the same sample in a study of shared T cell receptors in the human thymus. Method: immunoSEQ multiplex PCR; TCRdb's copy keeps in-frame clones and lacks some. The sample lists hundreds of thousands of clones; around 87% were seen once. These data were likewise used in another study, on human thymus T cells.

The sequenced sample consisted of thymocytes. All receptors derive from a boy under two years old with a congenital heart defect.

The gene calls are TRBV28 and TRBJ1-2; 8 nucleotides align to TRBD1. The length of the CDR3 is 16 residues. Germline CDR1 and CDR2: MDHEN and SYDVKM. With 6 bases clipped from V and 3 bases from J, the junction kept 12 bases outside the gene matches. The CDR3 sequence is CASSPQGAPPDYGYTF. The CDR3 DNA reads TGTGCCAGCAGCCCTCAGGGGGCCCCTCCTGACTATGGCTACACCTTC.

The rearrangement joins TRBV27 to TRBJ2-3; 10 bases map to TRBD2. Germline loops: CDR1 MNHEY, CDR2 SMNVEV (reference sequence). V shed 5 bases, J shed 2 bases, and the junction held 7 bases outside the gene matches. The CDR3 totals 16 residues. The CDR3 DNA sequence: TGTGCCAGCAGTACAACTAGCGGGGCCCTCACAGATACGCAGTATTTT. Protein product: CASSTTSGALTDTQYF.

J is TRBJ1-5 and V is TRBV7-2; the D is unclear. The germline gives CDR1 SGHTA, CDR2 FQGNSA. The CDR3 consists of 14 residues. V lost 1 base to trimming and J lost 7 bases, with 11 bases between them. CDR3 amino acids: CASSLGPSLQPQHF. The CDR3 coding sequence is TGTGCCAGCAGCTTAGGTCCCAGTCTCCAGCCCCAGCATTTT.

The rearrangement links TRBV7-9 to TRBJ2-3; 11 bases fit TRBD2. The V segment lost 5 bases and the J segment 6 bases; nucleotides outside the gene matches: 4. Germline V gene lookup returns CDR1 SEHNR and CDR2 FQNEAQ (reference sequence). CDR3 size: 14 residues. CDR3 in DNA: TGTGCCAGCAGCCCCCCTAGCGGGAGGGATACGCAGTATTTT. This gives the protein CASSPPSGRDTQYF.

V usage is TRBV28 and J usage is TRBJ2-7; TRBD1 agrees at 10 bases. The ends lost 6 bases at V and 5 bases at J; junction bases unmatched: 7. CDR3 length: 14 amino acids. Per the germline V gene, CDR1 is MDHEN and CDR2 is SYDVKM. CDR3 sequence reads: CASRSGQGGNEQYF. The CDR3 region has the DNA TGTGCCAGCAGATCCGGACAGGGGGGCAACGAGCAGTACTTC.

This clone has just one count. V gene TRBV29-1 combines with J gene TRBJ2-6, with a possible D match to TRBD2 (7 bases). The germline CDR1 and CDR2 sequences are SQVTM and ANQGSEA. This CDR3 region has 16 residues. V was clipped by 6 bases and J by 3 bases, with 18 bases between them. CDR3 residues: CSVADTGGGGANVLTF. In nucleotides, the CDR3 is TGCAGCGTGGCGGATACGGGGGGCGGTGGGGCCAACGTCCTGACTTTC.

The chain employs TRBV5-1 and TRBJ1-5, with 9 bases matching TRBD1. Germline V lookup: CDR1 SGHRS, CDR2 YFSETQ. J lost 0 bases, V lost 4 bases, and 8 bases had no gene match. The CDR3 contains 17 residues. CDR3 protein: CASSPGTGIYSNQPQHF. CDR3 nucleotide sequence: TGCGCCAGCAGCCCCGGGACAGGGATTTATAGCAATCAGCCCCAGCATTTT. Using reference TRBV5-1 and TRBJ1-5 for the parts outside the CDR3, the full variable domain is KAGVTQTPRYLIKTRGQQVTLSCSPISGHRSVSWYQQTPGQGLQFLFEYFSETQRNKGNFPGRFSGRQFSNSRSEMNVSTLELGDSALYLCASSPGTGIYSNQPQHFGDGTRLSIL.

The rearrangement links TRBV30 to TRBJ1-4; D is uncertain. This CDR3 comprises 14 residues. Deletions cut 2 bases from V and 8 bases from J, with 15 bases between. Per the germline V gene, CDR1 is GTSNPN and CDR2 is SVGIG (reference sequence). The CDR3 loop is CAWSFVGVGEKLFF. The CDR3 coding sequence is TGTGCCTGGAGTTTTGTGGGAGTAGGGGAAAAACTGTTTTTT.

The chain couples TRBV10-2 to TRBJ1-4, with 9 nucleotides matching TRBD1. The V gene end was trimmed by 3 bases and the J gene end by 6 bases; junction bases not matched to a gene: 14. The CDR3 spans 18 residues. Germline V gene lookup returns CDR1 WSHSY and CDR2 SAAADI. The CDR3 region is CASSDTTQTGTGHEKLFF. The CDR3 bases are TGCGCCAGCAGTGATACGACCCAAACCGGGACAGGGCATGAAAAACTGTTTTTT.

The chain recombines TRBV12-5 with TRBJ2-1; maybe TRBD1 (6 bases). Germline V gene lookup returns CDR1 LGHNT and CDR2 FRNRAP. CDR3 length equals 13 residues. Trimming took 2 bases from V and 9 from J, leaving 11 bases between them. CDR3 in DNA: TGTGCTAGTGGTTTGAACAGGGAAGGTGAGCAGTTCTTC. This translates into CASGLNREGEQFF.

As to this clone: At the DNA level, this CDR3 is encoded by other sequences in the same sample as well. The V gene is TRBV19, the J gene TRBJ1-1, with D perhaps matching TRBD1 (6 bases). This CDR3 region has 14 residues. V gave up 5 bases and J gave up 0 bases, with 10 bases separating them. Germline V gives CDR1 LNHDA, CDR2 SQIVND (reference sequence). CDR3 amino acids: CASSVQGMNTEAFF. As DNA, the CDR3 is TGTGCCAGTAGTGTACAGGGCATGAACACTGAAGCTTTCTTT.

The chain joins TRBV28 to TRBJ2-7, with 11 bases identical to TRBD2. The V segment lost 5 bases and the J segment 5 bases; nucleotides outside the gene matches: 8. The CDR3 has 15 residues. The germline V gene encodes CDR1 MDHEN and CDR2 SYDVKM. The CDR3 region is CASSPLAGGPHEQYF. In DNA form, the CDR3 reads TGTGCCAGCAGTCCCCTAGCGGGAGGTCCCCACGAGCAGTACTTC.

This chain uses TRBV27 with TRBJ2-7; 8 bases line up with TRBD1. V lost 7 bases, J lost 1 base, and 3 bases stayed unmatched. This CDR3 region has 13 residues. Germline assignment: CDR1 MNHEY and CDR2 SMNVEV (reference sequence). CDR3 loop: CASNRDRSYEQYF. DNA for the CDR3: TGTGCCAGCAATCGGGACAGGTCCTACGAGCAGTACTTC.

The V gene is TRBV4-3, the J gene TRBJ1-6; D remains unclear. The CDR3 runs 19 residues. Germline CDR1 reads LGHNA; CDR2 reads YSLEER. V was cut by 3 bases and J by 0 bases, with 18 bases left in between. The DNA for the CDR3 is TGCGCCAGCAGCCACGGATGGAGGGCAGGAAGCTCCTATAATTCACCCCTCCACTTT. Encoded protein: CASSHGWRAGSSYNSPLHF.

The genes are TRBV2 and TRBJ2-5; TRBD2 aligns across 7 bases. Germline values: CDR1 SNHLY, CDR2 FYNNEI. The CDR3 contains 11 residues. V gave up 7 bases and J gave up 11 bases; unmatched junction bases: 7. The CDR3 nucleotides are TGTGCCAGCATCACCGCGGGAGAGCAGTACTTC. Amino acids: CASITAGEQYF.

The CDR3 DNA reads TGCGCCAGCAGCTATGAACAGGGGGACTATGGCTACACCTTC. Translating it yields CASSYEQGDYGYTF. The chain links TRBV5-1 to TRBJ1-2; 8 nucleotides line up with TRBD1. Looked up from germline, CDR1 is SGHRS and CDR2 is YFSETQ. V lost 3 bases and J lost 3; bases outside the gene matches: 4. This CDR3 has 14 amino acids. Supplemented by reference TRBV5-1 and TRBJ1-2, the full variable domain reads KAGVTQTPRYLIKTRGQQVTLSCSPISGHRSVSWYQQTPGQGLQFLFEYFSETQRNKGNFPGRFSGRQFSNSRSEMNVSTLELGDSALYLCASSYEQGDYGYTFGSGTRLTVV.

V is TRBV18 and J is TRBJ2-1; TRBD2 matches at 11 bases. The V gene's germline CDR1 is KGHSH and CDR2 LQKENI. CDR3 length equals 15 residues. Trimming took 4 bases from V and 4 from J; bases not matched to a gene: 3. The CDR3 loop reads CASSLGTSGYNEQFF. In DNA form, the CDR3 reads TGTGCCAGCTCACTGGGGACTAGCGGATACAATGAGCAGTTCTTC.

The chain employs TRBV2 and TRBJ2-7; tentative D call: TRBD2 (6 bases). In germline, CDR1 is SNHLY, CDR2 FYNNEI. This CDR3 comprises 15 residues. V lost 2 bases, J lost 4 bases, and 15 bases lay in between. DNA of the CDR3: TGTGCCAGCAGTGAACGACGGGAGCGGAAGTACGAGCAGTACTTC. Protein: CASSERRERKYEQYF. The full variable domain, in which reference TRBV2 and TRBJ2-7 provide the parts outside the CDR3, is EPEVTQTPSHQVTQMGQEVILRCVPISNHLYFYWYRQILGQKVEFLVSFYNNEISEKSEIFDDQFSVERPDGSNFTLKIRSTKLEDSAMYFCASSERRERKYEQYFGPGTRLTVT.

This clone is a singleton in its sample. The genes are TRBV5-6 and TRBJ2-2, with 9 bases lining up with TRBD2. Germline CDR1 and CDR2: SGHDT and YYEEEE. This CDR3 contains 18 residues. J lost 5 bases, V lost 3 bases, and 14 bases had no gene match. The DNA of the CDR3 is TGTGCCAGCAGCTCGGGCGGACTAGCGCTTAAAAAAACCGGGGAGCTGTTTTTT. Its protein product is CASSSGGLALKKTGELFF.

This clone was counted a single time. The V call is TRBV4-3, the J call TRBJ2-1; no definite D call. V was trimmed by 0 bases and J by 0 bases, leaving 9 bases between them. The CDR3 length is 16 residues. Germline V gives CDR1 LGHNA, CDR2 YSLEER. CDR3: CASSQEGRSSYNEQFF. CDR3 coding DNA: TGCGCCAGCAGCCAAGAAGGCCGGAGCTCCTACAATGAGCAGTTCTTC.

Concerning this clone: Relative to the germline gene, one junction end is altered; a read error may explain this. This chain uses TRBV7-7 with TRBJ1-2; 7 positions match TRBD1. The CDR3 is made up of 13 amino acids. Germline V gene lookup returns CDR1 SSHAT and CDR2 FNYEAQ (reference sequence). This chain's CDR3 is CASSPGTDYGYTF. As DNA, the CDR3 is TGTGCTAGCAGCCCCGGGACAGACTATGGCTACACCTTC.

This clone was observed once. This rearrangement joins TRBV5-5 to TRBJ2-7, with 7 bases lining up with TRBD1. The CDR3 contains 15 residues. In germline, CDR1 is SGHKS, CDR2 YYEKEE (reference sequence). V shed 0 bases, J shed 2 bases, and the junction held 5 bases outside the gene matches. Here the CDR3 reads CASSLDRGAAYEQYF. In DNA, the CDR3 is TGTGCCAGCAGCTTGGACAGGGGAGCGGCCTACGAGCAGTACTTC.

The chain employs TRBV11-2 and TRBJ2-2, with 11 bases that match TRBD2. Germline values: CDR1 SGHAT, CDR2 FQNNGV. V gave up 1 base and J gave up 4 bases; unmatched junction bases: 8. The CDR3 extends over 18 amino acids. The CDR3 reads CASSLVQLAGEGTGELFF. The CDR3 bases are TGTGCCAGCAGCTTAGTTCAACTAGCGGGAGAGGGCACCGGGGAGCTGTTTTTT. Full variable domain (outside the CDR3, taken from reference TRBV11-2 and TRBJ2-2): EAGVAQSPRYKIIEKRQSVAFWCNPISGHATLYWYQQILGQGPKLLIQFQNNGVVDDSQLPKDRFSAERLKGVDSTLKIQPAKLEDSAVYLCASSLVQLAGEGTGELFFGEGSRLTVL.